This TCR beta chain was retrieved from a study of T cells expressing NK-cell markers. Study in general: The study drew TCR beta repertoires from sorted CD3+CD56+NKG2C+, CD3+CD56+NKG2C- and CD3+CD56-NKG2C+ T cells.

Per germline, CDR1 SGDLS and CDR2 YYNGEE. The CDR3 is made up of 13 amino acids. Libraries used 5'RACE template switching adding universal primer site and UMIs. TCRdb processed the 5' RACE reads again and assigns one entry to each CDR3 protein, with no DNA. The specimen's table records approximately 170,000 distinct CDR3 sequences. General study findings and limits: There were a few donors in whom these clonotypes also led the CD3+CD56-NKG2C+ fraction.

With respect to this clonotype: Its antigen is not known.

Sequences were obtained from blood T cells: a sorted CD56 or NKG2C T cell subset, CD4+ or CD8+ T cells, or bulk PBMC T cells (not recorded which). The TCR originated in a man aged 18 to 69 in good health. The chain uses TRBV9 and TRBJ1-1; no DNA is available, so the TRBD1 call from TCRdb remains unchecked. The CDR3 loop reads CASSPGSNTEAFF. The full variable domain, its missing parts supplied by reference TRBV9 and TRBJ1-1, is DSGVTQTPKHLITATGQRVTLRCSPRSGDLSVYWYQQSLDQGLQFLIQYYNGEERAKGNILERFSAQQFPDLHSELNLSSLELGDSALYFCASSPGSNTEAFFGQGTRLTVV.